Sequencing of this T cell receptor beta chain was carried out in a study of T-cell memory formation after mild COVID-19. Overall study: TCR clusters largely stayed donor specific. General observations from the study: Most CD4+ clones that shrank were in CM and EM, while CD8+ ones turned up in EMRA.

Via MiXCR, TCRdb re-called the 5' RACE reads, giving one row per CDR3 protein. Of approximately 450,000 distinct CDR3 sequences listed, roughly 18% are singletons. A few counts support this clonotype. Its target is not known. The sequencing input was PBMCs or a T cell subset sorted from them (not recorded which). The receptor's source is an adult woman who had mild COVID-19 (a few samples of this study predate the infection). Cell type and time point are not known.

The CDR3 coding sequence is TGTGCCAGCTCACCATTGGCAGGGAGGGAGCAGCCCCAGCATTTT. Translation gives CASSPLAGREQPQHF. The chain joins TRBV18 to TRBJ1-5, with a weak D call TRBD1 (5 bases). This CDR3 spans 15 amino acids. Germline V gene data show CDR1 as KGHSH and CDR2 as LQKENI. Deletions cut 2 bases from V and 7 bases from J, with 15 bases between.